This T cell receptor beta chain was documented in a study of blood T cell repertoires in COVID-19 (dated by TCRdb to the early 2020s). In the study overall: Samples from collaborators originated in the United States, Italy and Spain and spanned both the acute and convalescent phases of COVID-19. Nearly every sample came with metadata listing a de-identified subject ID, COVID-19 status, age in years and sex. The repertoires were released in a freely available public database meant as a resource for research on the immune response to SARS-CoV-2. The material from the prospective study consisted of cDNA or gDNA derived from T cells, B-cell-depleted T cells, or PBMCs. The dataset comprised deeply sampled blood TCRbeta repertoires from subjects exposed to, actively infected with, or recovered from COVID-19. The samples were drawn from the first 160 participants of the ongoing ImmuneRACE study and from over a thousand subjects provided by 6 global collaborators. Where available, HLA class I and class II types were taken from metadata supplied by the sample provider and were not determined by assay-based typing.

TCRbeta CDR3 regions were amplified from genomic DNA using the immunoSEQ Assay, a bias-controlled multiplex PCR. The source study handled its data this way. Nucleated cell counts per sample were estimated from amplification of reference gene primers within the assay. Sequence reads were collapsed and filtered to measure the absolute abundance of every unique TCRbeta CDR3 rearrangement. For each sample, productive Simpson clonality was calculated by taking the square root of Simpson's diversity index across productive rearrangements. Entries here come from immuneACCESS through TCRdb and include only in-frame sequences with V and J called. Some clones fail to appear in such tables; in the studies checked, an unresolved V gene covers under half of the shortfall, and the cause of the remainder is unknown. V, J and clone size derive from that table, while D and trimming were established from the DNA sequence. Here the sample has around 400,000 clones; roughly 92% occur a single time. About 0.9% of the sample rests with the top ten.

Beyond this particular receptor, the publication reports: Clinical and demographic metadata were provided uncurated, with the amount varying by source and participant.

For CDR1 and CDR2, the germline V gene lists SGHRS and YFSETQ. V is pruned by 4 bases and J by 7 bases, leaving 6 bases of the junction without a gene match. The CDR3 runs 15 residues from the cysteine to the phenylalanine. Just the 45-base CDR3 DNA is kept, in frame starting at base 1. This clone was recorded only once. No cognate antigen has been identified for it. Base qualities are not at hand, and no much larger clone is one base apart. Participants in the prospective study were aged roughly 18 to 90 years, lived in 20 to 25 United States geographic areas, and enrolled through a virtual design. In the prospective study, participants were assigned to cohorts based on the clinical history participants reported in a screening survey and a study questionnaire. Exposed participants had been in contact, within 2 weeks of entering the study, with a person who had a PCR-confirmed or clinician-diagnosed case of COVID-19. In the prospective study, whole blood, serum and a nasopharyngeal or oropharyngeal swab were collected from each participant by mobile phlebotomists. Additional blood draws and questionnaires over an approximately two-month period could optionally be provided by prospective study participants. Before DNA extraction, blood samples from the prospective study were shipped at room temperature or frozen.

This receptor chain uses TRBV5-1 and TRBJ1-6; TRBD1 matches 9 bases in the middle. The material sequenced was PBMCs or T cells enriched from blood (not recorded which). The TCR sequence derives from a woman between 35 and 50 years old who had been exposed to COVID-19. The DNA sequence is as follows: TGCGCCAGCAGCCGGTGGACAGGGGACAATTCACCCCTCCACTTT. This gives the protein CASSRWTGDNSPLHF.